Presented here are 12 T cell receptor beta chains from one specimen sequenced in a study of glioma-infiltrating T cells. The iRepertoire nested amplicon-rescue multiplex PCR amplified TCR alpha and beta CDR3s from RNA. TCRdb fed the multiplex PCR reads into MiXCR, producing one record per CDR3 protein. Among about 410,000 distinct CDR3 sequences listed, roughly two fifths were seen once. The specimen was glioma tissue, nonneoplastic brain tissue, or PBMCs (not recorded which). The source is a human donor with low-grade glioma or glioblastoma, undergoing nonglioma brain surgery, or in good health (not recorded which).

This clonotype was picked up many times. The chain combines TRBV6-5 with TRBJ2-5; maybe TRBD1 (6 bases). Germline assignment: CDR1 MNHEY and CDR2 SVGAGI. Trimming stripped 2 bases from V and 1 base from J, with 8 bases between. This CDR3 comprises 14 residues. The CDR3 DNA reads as TGTGCCAGCAGTTACGGGACAACCCAAGAGACCCAGTACTTC. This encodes CASSYGTTQETQYF.

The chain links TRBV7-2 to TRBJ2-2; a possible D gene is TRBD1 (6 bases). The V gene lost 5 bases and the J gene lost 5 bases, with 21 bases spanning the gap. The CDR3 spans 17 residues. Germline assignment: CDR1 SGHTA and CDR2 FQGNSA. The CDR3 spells CASSTRTDSLSTGELFF. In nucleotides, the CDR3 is TGTGCCAGCAGCACCCGGACAGACAGTTTATCGACCGGGGAGCTGTTTTTT.

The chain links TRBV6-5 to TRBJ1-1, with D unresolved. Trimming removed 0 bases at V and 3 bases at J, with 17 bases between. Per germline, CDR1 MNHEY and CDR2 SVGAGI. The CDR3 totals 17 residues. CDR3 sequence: CASSYSLYAVSDTEAFF. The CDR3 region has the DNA TGTGCCAGCAGTTACTCCTTATATGCGGTTTCTGACACTGAAGCTTTCTTT.

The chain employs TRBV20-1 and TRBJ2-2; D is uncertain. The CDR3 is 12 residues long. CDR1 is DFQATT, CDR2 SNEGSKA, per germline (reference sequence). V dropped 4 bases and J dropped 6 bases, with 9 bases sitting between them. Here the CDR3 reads CSAIRRAGELFF. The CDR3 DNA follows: TGCAGTGCTATCCGCCGGGCCGGGGAGCTGTTTTTT.

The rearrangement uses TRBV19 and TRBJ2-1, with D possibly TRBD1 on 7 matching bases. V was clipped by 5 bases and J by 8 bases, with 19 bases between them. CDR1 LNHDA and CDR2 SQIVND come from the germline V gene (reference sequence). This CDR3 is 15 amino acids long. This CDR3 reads CASSRRDRGLDEQFF. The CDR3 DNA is TGTGCCAGTAGTCGGAGGGACAGAGGACTCGATGAGCAGTTCTTC.

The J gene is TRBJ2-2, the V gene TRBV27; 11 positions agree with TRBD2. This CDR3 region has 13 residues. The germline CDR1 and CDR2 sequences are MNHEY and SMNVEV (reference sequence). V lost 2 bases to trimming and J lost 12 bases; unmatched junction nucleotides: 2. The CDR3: CASSLLAGGQLFF. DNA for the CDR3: TGTGCCAGCAGTTTACTAGCGGGAGGTCAGCTGTTTTTT.

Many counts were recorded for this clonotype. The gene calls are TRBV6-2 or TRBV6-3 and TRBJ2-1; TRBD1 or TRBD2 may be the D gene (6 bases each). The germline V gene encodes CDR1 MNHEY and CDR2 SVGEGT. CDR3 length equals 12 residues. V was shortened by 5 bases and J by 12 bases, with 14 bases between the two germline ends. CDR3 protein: CASSPPGGAQFF. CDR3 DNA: TGTGCCAGCAGTCCCCCCGGGGGCGCGCAGTTCTTC.

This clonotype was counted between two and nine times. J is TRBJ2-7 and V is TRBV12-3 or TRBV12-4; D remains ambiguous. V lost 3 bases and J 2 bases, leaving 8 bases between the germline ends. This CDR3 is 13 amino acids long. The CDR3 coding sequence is TGTGCCAGCAGTTTTCACCCTCCCTACGAGCAGTACTTC. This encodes CASSFHPPYEQYF.

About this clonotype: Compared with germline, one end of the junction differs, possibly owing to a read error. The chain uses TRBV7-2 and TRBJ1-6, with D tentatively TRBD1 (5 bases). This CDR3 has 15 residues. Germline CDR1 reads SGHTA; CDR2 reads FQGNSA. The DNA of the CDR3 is TGTGCCAGAAGCTCCAGGGTCTCCCATAATTCACCCCTCCACTTT. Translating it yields CARSSRVSHNSPLHF. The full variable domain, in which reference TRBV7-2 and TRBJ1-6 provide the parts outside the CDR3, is GAGVSQSPSNKVTEKGKDVELRCDPISGHTALYWYRQSLGQGLEFLIYFQGNSAPDKSGLPSDRFSAERTGGSVSTLTIQRTQQEDSAVYLCARSSRVSHNSPLHFGNGTRLTVT.

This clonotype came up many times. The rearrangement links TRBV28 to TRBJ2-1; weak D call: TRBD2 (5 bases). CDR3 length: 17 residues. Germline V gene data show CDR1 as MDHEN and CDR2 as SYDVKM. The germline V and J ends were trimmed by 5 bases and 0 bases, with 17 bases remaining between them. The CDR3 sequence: CASSPLPGVSSYNEQFF. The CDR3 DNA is TGTGCCAGCAGTCCCTTACCCGGGGTGAGCTCCTACAATGAGCAGTTCTTC.

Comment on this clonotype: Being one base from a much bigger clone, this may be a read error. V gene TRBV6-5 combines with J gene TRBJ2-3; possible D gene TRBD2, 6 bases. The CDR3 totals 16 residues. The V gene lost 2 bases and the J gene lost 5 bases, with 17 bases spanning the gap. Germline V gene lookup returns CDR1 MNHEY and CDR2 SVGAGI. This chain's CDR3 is CASSYRSWRGVDTQYF. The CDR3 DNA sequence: TGTGCCAGCAGTTACCGGTCGTGGCGGGGCGTAGATACGCAGTATTTT.

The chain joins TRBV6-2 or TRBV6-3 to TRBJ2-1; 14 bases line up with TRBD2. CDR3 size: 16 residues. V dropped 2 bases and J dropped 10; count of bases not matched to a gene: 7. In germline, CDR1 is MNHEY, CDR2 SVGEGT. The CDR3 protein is CASSYGTSGSPYEQFF. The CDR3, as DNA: TGTGCCAGCAGTTACGGGACTAGCGGGAGCCCGTACGAGCAGTTCTTC.